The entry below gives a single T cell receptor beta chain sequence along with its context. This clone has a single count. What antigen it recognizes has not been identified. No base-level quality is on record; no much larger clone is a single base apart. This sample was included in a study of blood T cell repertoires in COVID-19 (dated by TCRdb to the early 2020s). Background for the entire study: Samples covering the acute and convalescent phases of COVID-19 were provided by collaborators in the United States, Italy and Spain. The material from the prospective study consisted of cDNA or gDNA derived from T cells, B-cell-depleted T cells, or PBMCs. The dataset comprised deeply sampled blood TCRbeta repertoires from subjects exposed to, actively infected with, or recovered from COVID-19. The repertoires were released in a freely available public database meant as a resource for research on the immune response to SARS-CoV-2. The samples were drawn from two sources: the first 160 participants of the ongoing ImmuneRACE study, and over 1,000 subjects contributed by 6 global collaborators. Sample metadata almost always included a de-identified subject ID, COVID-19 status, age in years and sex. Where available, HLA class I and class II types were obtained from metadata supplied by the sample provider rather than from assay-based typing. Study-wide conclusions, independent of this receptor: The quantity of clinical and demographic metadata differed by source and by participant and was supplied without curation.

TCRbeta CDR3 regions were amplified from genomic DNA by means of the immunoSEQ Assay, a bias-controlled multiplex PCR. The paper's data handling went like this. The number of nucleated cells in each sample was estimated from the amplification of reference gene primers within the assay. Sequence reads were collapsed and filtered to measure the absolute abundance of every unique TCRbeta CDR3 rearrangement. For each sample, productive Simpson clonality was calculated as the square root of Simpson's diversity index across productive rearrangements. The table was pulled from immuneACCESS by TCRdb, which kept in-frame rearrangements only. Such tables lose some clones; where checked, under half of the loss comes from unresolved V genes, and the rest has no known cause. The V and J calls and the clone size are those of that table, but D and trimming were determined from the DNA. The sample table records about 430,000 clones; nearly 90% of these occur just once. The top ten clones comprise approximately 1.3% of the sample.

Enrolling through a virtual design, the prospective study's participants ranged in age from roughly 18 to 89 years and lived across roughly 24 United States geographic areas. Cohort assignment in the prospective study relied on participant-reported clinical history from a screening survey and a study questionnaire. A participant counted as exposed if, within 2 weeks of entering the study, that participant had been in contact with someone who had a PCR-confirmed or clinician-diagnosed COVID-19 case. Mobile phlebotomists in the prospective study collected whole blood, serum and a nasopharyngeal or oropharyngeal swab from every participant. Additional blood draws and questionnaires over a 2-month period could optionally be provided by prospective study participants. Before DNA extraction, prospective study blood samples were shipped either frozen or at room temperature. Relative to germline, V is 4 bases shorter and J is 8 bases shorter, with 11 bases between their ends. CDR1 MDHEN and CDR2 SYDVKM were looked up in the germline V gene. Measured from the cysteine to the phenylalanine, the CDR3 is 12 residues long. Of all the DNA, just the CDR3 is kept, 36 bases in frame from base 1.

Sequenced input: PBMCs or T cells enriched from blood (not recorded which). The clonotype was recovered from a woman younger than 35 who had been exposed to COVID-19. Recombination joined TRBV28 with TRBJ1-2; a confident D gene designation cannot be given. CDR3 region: CASSYPYEGYTF. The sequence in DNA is TGTGCCAGCAGTTACCCGTACGAGGGCTACACCTTC.